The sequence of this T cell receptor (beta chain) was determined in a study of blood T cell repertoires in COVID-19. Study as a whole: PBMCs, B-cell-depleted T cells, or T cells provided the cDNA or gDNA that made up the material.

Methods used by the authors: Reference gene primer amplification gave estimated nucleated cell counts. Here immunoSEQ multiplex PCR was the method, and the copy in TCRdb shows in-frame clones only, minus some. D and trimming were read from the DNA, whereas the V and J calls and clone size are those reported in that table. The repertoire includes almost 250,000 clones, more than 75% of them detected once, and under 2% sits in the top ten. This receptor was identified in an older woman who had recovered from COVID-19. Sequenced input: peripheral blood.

CDR3 bases: TGTGCCAGCAGTGCTCGGGCTAGCCCAGGGGACCAGTACTTC. Translating gives CASSARASPGDQYF. The chain uses TRBV2 and TRBJ2-5; tentative D call: TRBD1 (6 bases). This CDR3 contains 14 residues. The V gene lost 4 bases and the J gene lost 10 bases, with 19 bases spanning the gap. Germline V gene sequence: CDR1 SNHLY, CDR2 FYNNEI.